The rows below give T cell receptor beta chains drawn from one sample of a study of T cell changes during pregnancy in multiple sclerosis. The method was immunoSEQ multiplex PCR; TCRdb's version includes in-frame clones alone and lacks a portion of them. This sample yields some 38,000 clones, of which nearly 90% are seen a single time; more than 0.55% belongs to the top ten. The specimen was CD4+ T cells from peripheral blood mononuclear cells, collected in the second trimester of pregnancy. The receptors here all came from a female donor with multiple sclerosis, enrolled in a pregnancy study. Both conserved end residues are part of each CDR3. A D gene is named only where the DNA matches it firmly. Some rows mark clone size as missing; the rest say once, few, many or name a class of expanded clone.

d_call j_call clone_size v_call cdr3_aa cdr3_nt
TRBD1 TRBJ1-5 NA TRBV4-3 CASSQGTGYQPQHF TGCGCCAGCAGCCAAGGGACAGGGTATCAGCCCCAGCATTTT
NA TRBJ1-4 few TRBV28 CASSLSFNEKLFF TGTGCCAGCAGTTTAAGCTTTAATGAAAAACTGTTTTTT
NA TRBJ1-5 NA TRBV19 CASSFVTGGGNQPQHF TGTGCCAGTAGTTTCGTGACCGGGGGGGGAAATCAGCCCCAGCATTTT
NA TRBJ2-5 NA TRBV15 CATSTLWTVPQETQYF TGTGCCACCAGCACCCTATGGACAGTCCCGCAGGAGACCCAGTACTTC
NA TRBJ1-1 NA TRBV5-1 CASSTGYTEAFF TGCGCCAGCAGCACAGGCTACACTGAAGCTTTCTTT
TRBD1 TRBJ2-5 NA TRBV6-6 CATRTGGLGETQYF TGTGCCACTAGGACAGGGGGTTTAGGAGAGACCCAGTACTTC
NA TRBJ2-6 NA TRBV7-2 CASSLGGTGANVLTF TGTGCCAGCAGCTTAGGCGGGACTGGGGCCAACGTCCTGACTTTC
NA TRBJ2-4 NA TRBV5-6 CASSFSGPIAKNIQYF TGTGCCAGCAGTTTTAGCGGACCTATAGCCAAAAACATTCAGTACTTC
NA TRBJ2-7 once TRBV19 CASSIATGVEQYF TGTGCCAGTAGTATAGCAACGGGGGTTGAGCAGTACTTC
NA TRBJ2-5 NA TRBV5-6 CASSLQTGAFKETQYF TGTGCCAGCAGCCTTCAAACGGGAGCATTTAAAGAGACCCAGTACTTC
NA TRBJ2-1 NA TRBV19 CASSPTDRYNEQFF TGTGCCAGTAGCCCTACGGACAGATACAATGAGCAGTTCTTC
TRBD1 TRBJ1-4 NA TRBV7-6 CASSLGQGANEKLFF TGTGCCAGCAGCTTAGGACAGGGCGCTAATGAAAAATTGTTTTTT
TRBD2 TRBJ2-1 NA TRBV5-4 CASSPPGLAEGGQFF TGTGCCAGCAGCCCTCCAGGACTAGCAGAAGGGGGGCAGTTCTTC
TRBD2 TRBJ2-3 NA TRBV7-8 CASNLSGDLTDTQYF TGTGCCAGCAACCTTAGCGGGGACCTCACAGATACGCAGTATTTT
TRBD1 TRBJ1-1 few TRBV5-4 CASSLAKGAANTEAFF TGTGCCAGCAGCTTGGCGAAGGGGGCCGCGAACACTGAAGCTTTCTTT
TRBD2 TRBJ2-7 NA TRBV7-2 CASSIRLAGGYEQYF TGTGCCAGCAGCATAAGACTAGCGGGAGGCTACGAGCAGTACTTC
TRBD2 TRBJ2-1 once TRBV5-1 CASSVTSGTDNEQFF TGCGCCAGCAGCGTGACTAGCGGGACGGACAATGAGCAGTTCTTC
NA TRBJ1-1 medium-sized TRBV28 CASSLLPSAEAFF TGTGCCAGCAGTTTATTGCCGAGCGCTGAAGCTTTCTTT
TRBD2 TRBJ2-1 NA TRBV7-2 CASSLTGRHYNEQFF TGTGCCAGCAGCTTAACCGGGAGGCACTACAATGAGCAGTTCTTC
TRBD1 TRBJ2-7 NA TRBV7-3 CASSLTWGQGSEQYF TGTGCCAGCAGCTTAACGTGGGGACAGGGTTCCGAGCAGTACTTC
NA TRBJ2-3 NA TRBV2 CASIRADSTDTQYF TGTGCCAGTATTCGGGCGGACTCCACAGATACGCAGTATTTT
TRBD2 TRBJ2-1 NA TRBV7-2 CASSLASGTYNEQFF TGTGCCAGCAGCTTGGCTAGCGGCACCTACAATGAGCAGTTCTTC
NA TRBJ1-5 NA TRBV6-1 CASSEWAGRGQPQHF TGTGCCAGCAGTGAATGGGCAGGGCGGGGCCAGCCCCAGCATTTT
NA TRBJ2-5 NA TRBV18 CASSREHAGREGLKTQYF TGTGCCAGCTCACGGGAACATGCAGGTCGTGAGGGTTTGAAGACCCAGTACTTC
TRBD2 TRBJ2-1 NA TRBV5-1 CASSFSESGRMNEQFF TGCGCCAGCAGCTTCTCGGAAAGCGGGAGAATGAATGAGCAGTTCTTC
NA TRBJ1-4 NA TRBV2 CASSDREPKNEKLFF TGTGCCAGCAGTGACCGAGAGCCGAAAAATGAAAAACTGTTTTTT
NA TRBJ2-1 NA TRBV5-1 CASSGGRNSYNEQFF TGCGCCAGCAGCGGGGGGAGGAACTCCTACAATGAGCAGTTCTTC
NA TRBJ2-3 NA TRBV4-1 CASSQDPPGAGDTQYF TGCGCCAGCAGCCAAGATCCGCCGGGAGCAGGAGATACGCAGTATTTT
TRBD1 TRBJ2-2 NA TRBV27 CASSRDRVEFGELFF TGTGCCAGCAGCAGGGACAGGGTCGAATTCGGGGAGCTGTTTTTT
NA TRBJ2-7 once TRBV19 CASSTRYSYEQYF TGTGCCAGTAGTACCAGGTACTCCTACGAGCAGTACTTC
TRBD1 TRBJ2-1 NA TRBV7-3 CASSYRDSYNEQFF TGTGCCAGCAGCTACCGGGACAGCTACAATGAGCAGTTCTTC
NA TRBJ1-1 NA TRBV6-1 CASSPTGRGDTEAFF TGTGCCAGCAGTCCTACAGGGAGAGGGGACACTGAAGCTTTCTTT
TRBD2 TRBJ2-1 NA TRBV11-2 CASSMGTSGRGDNEQFF TGTGCCAGCAGCATGGGGACTAGCGGGAGGGGTGACAATGAGCAGTTCTTC
NA TRBJ2-7 NA TRBV28 CASSPGLTSSYEQYF TGTGCCAGCAGTCCAGGACTTACGAGCTCCTACGAGCAGTACTTC
TRBD1 TRBJ1-1 NA TRBV28 CASSLWKGATEAFF TGTGCCAGCAGTTTATGGAAGGGGGCCACTGAAGCTTTCTTT
NA TRBJ2-2 NA TRBV7-9 CASSPDSTNTGELFF TGTGCCAGCAGCCCTGACAGTACGAACACCGGGGAGCTGTTTTTT
NA TRBJ1-5 NA TRBV28 CASSPWTGNYQPQHF TGTGCCAGCAGCCCTTGGACGGGAAATTATCAGCCCCAGCATTTT
TRBD2 TRBJ2-7 NA TRBV10-3 CAIRASGGADEQYF TGTGCCATCAGAGCTAGCGGGGGAGCAGACGAGCAGTACTTC
TRBD1 TRBJ2-2 NA TRBV27 CASSARTGVATGELFF TGTGCCAGCAGTGCCCGGACAGGGGTGGCCACCGGGGAGCTGTTTTTT
NA TRBJ1-5 NA TRBV6-1 CASSVVSPTGNQPQHF TGTGCCAGCAGTGTGGTCAGCCCGACAGGTAATCAGCCCCAGCATTTT
TRBD1 TRBJ2-3 NA TRBV7-9 CASSIRTGASTDTQYF TGTGCCAGCAGCATAAGGACAGGGGCTAGCACAGATACGCAGTATTTT
TRBD2 TRBJ2-1 NA TRBV25-1 CASNRAGAGYNEQFF TGTGCCAGCAATAGAGCGGGAGCTGGCTACAATGAGCAGTTCTTC